Only one count was recorded for the clone carrying this T cell receptor (beta chain). Sequencing was performed with immunoSEQ multiplex PCR; in TCRdb, only in-frame clones are kept and a portion is missing. Among 400,000 or so clones listed, about 90% were seen once. Trimming cost V 2 bases and J 6 bases; bases outside gene matches: 4. The CDR3 loop spans 14 amino acids. The V gene's germline CDR1 is SGHRS and CDR2 YFSETQ. The data belong to a study of blood T cell repertoires in COVID-19. In the study overall: From T cells, B-cell-depleted T cells, or PBMCs came the material, which was cDNA or gDNA.

V is TRBV5-1 and J is TRBJ2-1; 8 bases are a match to TRBD2. Specimen: PBMCs or T cells enriched from blood (not recorded which). The receptor was derived from a man aged 40-55 years in a cohort exposed to, infected with or recovered from COVID-19 (not recorded which). The CDR3 DNA follows: TGCGCCAGCAGCTTCGCGGGAGGATCCAATGAGCAGTTCTTC. Translated: CASSFAGGSNEQFF.